This record concerns one T cell receptor beta chain sequence. Its binding antigen is unknown. No qualities accompany the bases; no much larger clone lies one base away. The source of the sample is a study of graft-versus-host responses after intestinal transplantation listed by TCRdb under 2021. Study-wide context: The transplants that recipients got were multivisceral, liver-intestinal, or isolated intestinal. Every recipient was given anti-thymocyte globulin induction, then maintenance tacrolimus and steroids for roughly 3 years. Bulk TCR-beta CDR3 sequencing was used to track graft-versus-host and host-versus-graft alloreactive T cell clones in the graft, circulation and bone marrow after intestinal transplantation. To identify alloreactive clones, pre-transplant mixed lymphocyte reaction products were sequenced and compared with unstimulated pre-transplant donor and recipient T cells. Rather than going through the commercial service, samples from a few later patients were sequenced in-house on an Illumina MiSeq and processed with MiXCR. A cohort of fewer than 25 intestinal transplant recipients, including one retransplant, was enrolled, and a few patients lacking pretransplant specimens were excluded. A peak of at least 4% donor T cells among recipient peripheral blood mononuclear cells was the definition used for donor T cell macrochimerism.

The intended sense of this specimen's time point label: cells obtained before transplantation from donor or recipient. CD3+CD4+ and CD3+CD8+ populations were FACS-sorted from unstimulated pre-transplant donor and recipient cells taken from spleen or lymph nodes. The library was prepared using the immunoSEQ multiplex PCR assay. For most patients, genomic DNA was isolated using the Qiagen DNeasy Blood and Tissue Kit and was shipped frozen to Adaptive Biotechnologies for TCR sequencing. For most patients, high-throughput TCR-beta CDR3 sequencing of genomic DNA was performed by Adaptive Biotechnologies. Per the original workflow: TCR sequencing data were retrieved from Adaptive's ImmunoSEQ software for 15 to 20 patients, whereas a few other patients were processed with MiXCR and VDJtools. CD4 versus CD8 sorting errors were corrected by removing sequences found in both subsets at a frequency ratio below 5:1. CDR3 nucleotide sequences shared by donor and recipient were removed because the origin of these sequences could not be assigned. To count as alloreactive, a clone needed at least 2-fold expansion over unstimulated cells and a minimum CFSE-low frequency of 0.002% (template counts) or 0.001% (read counts). Clones were considered mappable if detected in sequenced pre-transplant spleen, lymph node, or MLR CFSE-low populations of the donor or recipient. Cumulative frequency of alloreactive clones was calculated as a percentage of all sequences weighted by copy number. TCRdb took over this immuneACCESS table, retaining in-frame rearrangements with V and J assigned. Such tables are incomplete; in checked studies, under half of the missing clones stem from an unresolved V gene, and the remainder is unexplained. V and J calls and clone size are as listed in that table; D and trimming were resolved from the DNA. The sample contains 70,000 or so clones, approximately 80% of them found a single time. Jointly, the top ten make up roughly 0.4% of the sample.

The paper's findings and limits, for the study overall: GvH clones were detected in recipient bone marrow, and some appeared earlier in ileal mucosa or blood, consistent with an intestinal mucosal origin. Peak levels of circulating GvH clones were associated with declines in HvG clones early after transplant. High GvH to HvG T cell clonal ratios were observed in the allografts of patients with donor T cell macrochimerism. The conclusions were limited by the relatively low number and heterogeneity of the intestinal transplant patients.

CDR3 length: 16 amino acids, cysteine to phenylalanine. The only DNA kept is the CDR3, 48 bases in frame from the first base. V and J lose 0 bases and 4 bases, and a span of 15 bases separates them. The germline V gene sets CDR1 to SGHVS and CDR2 to FQNEAQ. The sequences come from unstimulated CD4+ T cells sorted from spleen or lymph node cells, collected before transplant. This clonotype was obtained from a human donor who was the organ donor for an intestinal transplant. The V and J genes are TRBV7-8 and TRBJ2-5; a weak D assignment points to TRBD1 (7 bases agree). The DNA sequence is as follows: TGTGCCAGCAGCTTAGCCCCCCAGGGGGGACGAGAGACCCAGTACTTC. Translated, this is CASSLAPQGGRETQYF.